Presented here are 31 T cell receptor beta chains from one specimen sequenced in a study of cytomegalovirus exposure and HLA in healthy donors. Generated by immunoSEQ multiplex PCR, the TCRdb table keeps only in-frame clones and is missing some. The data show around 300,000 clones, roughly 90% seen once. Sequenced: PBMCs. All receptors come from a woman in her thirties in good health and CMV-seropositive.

The CDR3 nucleotides are TGTGCCAGTAGTCCCGGGACTAGCGGGGCGTACTCCTACGAGCAGTACTTC. Translation gives CASSPGTSGAYSYEQYF. This chain joins TRBV19 and TRBJ2-7; 13 bases align to TRBD2. Germline lookup yields CDR1 LNHDA and CDR2 SQIVND (reference sequence). J was trimmed by 0 bases and V by 5 bases; bases with no gene match: 7. The CDR3 contains 17 residues. The full variable domain, with the rest looked up from reference TRBV19 and TRBJ2-7, is DGGITQSPKYLFRKEGQNVTLSCEQNLNHDAMYWYRQDPGQGLRLIYYSQIVNDFQKGDIAEGYSVSREKKESFPLTVTSAQKNPTAFYLCASSPGTSGAYSYEQYFGPGTRLTVT.

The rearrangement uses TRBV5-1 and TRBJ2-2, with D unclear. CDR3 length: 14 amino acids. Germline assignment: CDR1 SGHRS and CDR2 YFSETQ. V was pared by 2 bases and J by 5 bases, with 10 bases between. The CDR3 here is CASSFYTKTGELFF. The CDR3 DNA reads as TGCGCCAGCAGCTTCTACACTAAGACCGGGGAGCTGTTTTTT.

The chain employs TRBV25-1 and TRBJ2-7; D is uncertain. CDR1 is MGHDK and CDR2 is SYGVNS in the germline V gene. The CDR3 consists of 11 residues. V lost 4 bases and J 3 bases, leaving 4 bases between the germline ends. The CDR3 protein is CASSAFYEQYF. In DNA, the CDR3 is TGTGCCAGCAGTGCATTCTACGAGCAGTACTTC.

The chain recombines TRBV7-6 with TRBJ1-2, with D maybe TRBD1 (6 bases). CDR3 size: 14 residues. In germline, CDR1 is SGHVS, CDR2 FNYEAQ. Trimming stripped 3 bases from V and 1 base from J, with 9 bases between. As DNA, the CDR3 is TGTGCCAGCAGCTTCAACAGGGTTAACTATGGCTACACCTTC. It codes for CASSFNRVNYGYTF.

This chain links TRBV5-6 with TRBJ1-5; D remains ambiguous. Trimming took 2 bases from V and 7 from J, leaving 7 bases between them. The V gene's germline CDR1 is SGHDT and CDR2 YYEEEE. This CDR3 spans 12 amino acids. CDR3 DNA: TGTGCCAGCAGCTTTTCGGCCCAGCCCCAGCATTTT. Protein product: CASSFSAQPQHF.

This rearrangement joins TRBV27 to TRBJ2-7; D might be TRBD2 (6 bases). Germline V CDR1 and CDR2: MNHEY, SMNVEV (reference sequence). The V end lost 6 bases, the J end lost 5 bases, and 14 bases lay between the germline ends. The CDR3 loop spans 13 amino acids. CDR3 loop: CASSPRWEDEQYF. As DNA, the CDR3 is TGTGCCAGCAGCCCTAGATGGGAGGACGAGCAGTACTTC.

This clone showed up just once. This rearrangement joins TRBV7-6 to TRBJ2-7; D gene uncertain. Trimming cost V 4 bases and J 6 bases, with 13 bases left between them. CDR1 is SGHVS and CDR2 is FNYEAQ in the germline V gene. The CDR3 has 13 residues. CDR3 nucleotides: TGTGCCAGCAGCTACAAGGTATTGAGCGAGCAGTACTTC. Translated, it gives CASSYKVLSEQYF.

CDR3 in amino acids: CASSFWQGVTGELFF. DNA of the CDR3: TGTGCCAGCAGCTTCTGGCAGGGGGTCACCGGGGAGCTGTTTTTT. The V gene is TRBV7-3, the J gene TRBJ2-2, with 7 bases fitting TRBD1. The CDR3 consists of 15 residues. CDR1 and CDR2 (germline): SGHTA, FQGTGA. The V gene end was trimmed by 3 bases and the J gene end by 4 bases; junction bases not matched to a gene: 5.

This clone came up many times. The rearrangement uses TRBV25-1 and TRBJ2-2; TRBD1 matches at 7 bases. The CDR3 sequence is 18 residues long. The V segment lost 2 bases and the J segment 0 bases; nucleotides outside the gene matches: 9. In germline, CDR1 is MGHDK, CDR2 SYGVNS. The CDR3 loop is CASSEPGQKLANTGELFF. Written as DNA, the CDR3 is TGTGCCAGCAGTGAACCGGGACAGAAATTAGCGAACACCGGGGAGCTGTTTTTT.

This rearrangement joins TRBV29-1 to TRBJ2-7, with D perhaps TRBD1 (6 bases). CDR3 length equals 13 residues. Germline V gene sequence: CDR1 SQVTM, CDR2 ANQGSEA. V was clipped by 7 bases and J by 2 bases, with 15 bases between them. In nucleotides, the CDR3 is TGCAGCGCGCAGGGGTTGACGGCCTACGAGCAGTACTTC. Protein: CSAQGLTAYEQYF.

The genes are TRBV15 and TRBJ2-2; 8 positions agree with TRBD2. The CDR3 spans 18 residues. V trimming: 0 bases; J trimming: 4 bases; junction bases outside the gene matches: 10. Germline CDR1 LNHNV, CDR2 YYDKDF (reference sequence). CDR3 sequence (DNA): TGTGCCACCAGCAGAGATTTTCCGGGAGGGCCGGTCACCGGGGAGCTGTTTTTT. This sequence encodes CATSRDFPGGPVTGELFF.

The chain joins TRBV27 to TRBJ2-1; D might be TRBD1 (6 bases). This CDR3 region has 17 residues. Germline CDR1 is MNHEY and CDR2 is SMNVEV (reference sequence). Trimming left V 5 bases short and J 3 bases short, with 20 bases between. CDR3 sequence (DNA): TGTGCCAGCAGTGGATACTCAGGGGCCCTTATCTACAATGAGCAGTTCTTC. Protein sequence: CASSGYSGALIYNEQFF.

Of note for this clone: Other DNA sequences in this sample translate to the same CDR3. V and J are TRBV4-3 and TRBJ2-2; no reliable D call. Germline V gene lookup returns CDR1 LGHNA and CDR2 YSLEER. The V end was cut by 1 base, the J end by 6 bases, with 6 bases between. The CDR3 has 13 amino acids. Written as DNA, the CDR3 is TGCGCCAGCAGCCAAGGGAGTCCCGGGGAGCTGTTTTTT. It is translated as CASSQGSPGELFF.

The CDR3 loop is CASSPVGQETQYF. In nucleotides, the CDR3 is TGCGCCAGCAGCCCAGTCGGCCAAGAGACCCAGTACTTC. The V call is TRBV5-1, the J call TRBJ2-5, with D unresolved. The CDR3 is 13 residues long. Trimming took off 4 bases at V and 1 base at J, with 8 bases between the two ends. Germline CDR1 is SGHRS and CDR2 is YFSETQ.

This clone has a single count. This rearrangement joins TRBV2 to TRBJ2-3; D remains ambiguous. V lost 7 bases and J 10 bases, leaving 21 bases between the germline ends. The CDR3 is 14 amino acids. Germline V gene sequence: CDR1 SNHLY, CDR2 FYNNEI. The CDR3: CASNRAFRMTAQYF. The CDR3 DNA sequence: TGTGCCAGCAACCGGGCCTTCAGGATGACGGCGCAGTATTTT.

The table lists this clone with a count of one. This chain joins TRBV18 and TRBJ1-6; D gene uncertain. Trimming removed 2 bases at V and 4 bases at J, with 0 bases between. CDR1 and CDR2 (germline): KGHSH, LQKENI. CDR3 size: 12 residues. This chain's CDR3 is CASSPYNSPLHF. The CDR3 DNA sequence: TGTGCCAGCTCACCATATAATTCACCCCTCCACTTT.

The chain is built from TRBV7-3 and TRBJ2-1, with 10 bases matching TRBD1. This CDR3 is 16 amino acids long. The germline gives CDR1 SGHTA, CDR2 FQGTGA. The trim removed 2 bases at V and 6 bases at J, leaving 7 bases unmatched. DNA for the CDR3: TGTGCCAGCAGCTTACTCCCGGGACAGGGGACCAATGAGCAGTTCTTC. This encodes CASSLLPGQGTNEQFF.

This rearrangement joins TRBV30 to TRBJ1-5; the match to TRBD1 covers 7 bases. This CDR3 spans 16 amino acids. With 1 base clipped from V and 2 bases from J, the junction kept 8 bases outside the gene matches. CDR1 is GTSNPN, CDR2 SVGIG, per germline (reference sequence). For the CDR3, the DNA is TGTGCCTGGAGTGCCGTACAGGGGATGCGCAATCAGCCCCAGCATTTT. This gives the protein CAWSAVQGMRNQPQHF.

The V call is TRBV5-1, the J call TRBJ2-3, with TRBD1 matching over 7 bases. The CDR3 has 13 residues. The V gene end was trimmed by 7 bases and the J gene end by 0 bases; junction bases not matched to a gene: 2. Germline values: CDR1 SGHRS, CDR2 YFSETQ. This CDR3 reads CASRQGSTDTQYF. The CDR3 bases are TGCGCCAGCCGACAGGGTAGCACAGATACGCAGTATTTT.

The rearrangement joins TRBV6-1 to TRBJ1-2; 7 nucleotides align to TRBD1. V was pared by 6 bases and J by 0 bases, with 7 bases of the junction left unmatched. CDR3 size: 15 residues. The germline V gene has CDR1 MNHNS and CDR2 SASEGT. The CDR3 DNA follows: TGTGCCAGCAGAGAGACAACAGGGGCTAACTATGGCTACACCTTC. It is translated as CASRETTGANYGYTF.

The CDR3 DNA sequence: TGTGCCATCAGTGAGTGGGTAGGGCACGTCGAGCAGTACTTC. Translating it yields CAISEWVGHVEQYF. This chain joins TRBV10-3 and TRBJ2-7; D is unresolved. The ends were cut back, 1 base at V and 6 bases at J, with 13 bases in the middle. The CDR3 contains 14 residues. Germline V gene sequence: CDR1 ENHRY, CDR2 SYGVKD.

The CDR3 here is CAWSPGVLDYGYTF. The CDR3 DNA follows: TGTGCCTGGAGCCCAGGAGTTTTGGACTATGGCTACACCTTC. V and J are TRBV30 and TRBJ1-2; D is unclear. CDR1 and CDR2 from the germline V gene are GTSNPN and SVGIG (reference sequence). With 3 bases removed from V and 3 bases from J, the gap between germline ends came to 14 bases. CDR3 length: 14 amino acids.

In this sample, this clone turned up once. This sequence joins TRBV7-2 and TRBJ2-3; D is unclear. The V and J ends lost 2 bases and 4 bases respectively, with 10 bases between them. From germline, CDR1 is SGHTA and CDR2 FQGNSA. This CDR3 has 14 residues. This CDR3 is CASSLNPVPDTQYF. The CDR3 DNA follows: TGTGCCAGCAGCTTAAATCCAGTCCCAGATACGCAGTATTTT.

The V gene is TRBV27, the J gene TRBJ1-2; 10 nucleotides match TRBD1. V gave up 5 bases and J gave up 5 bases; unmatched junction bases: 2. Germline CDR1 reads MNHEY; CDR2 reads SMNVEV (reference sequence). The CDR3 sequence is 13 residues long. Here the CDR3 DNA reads TGTGCCAGCAGTCCGGACAGGGGGTATGGCTACACCTTC. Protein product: CASSPDRGYGYTF.

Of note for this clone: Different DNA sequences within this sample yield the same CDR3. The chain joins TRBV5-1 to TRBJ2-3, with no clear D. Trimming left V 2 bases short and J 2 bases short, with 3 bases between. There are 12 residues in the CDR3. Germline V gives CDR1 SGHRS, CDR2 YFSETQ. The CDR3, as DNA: TGCGCCAGCAGCTTAAACACAGATACGCAGTATTTT. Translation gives CASSLNTDTQYF.

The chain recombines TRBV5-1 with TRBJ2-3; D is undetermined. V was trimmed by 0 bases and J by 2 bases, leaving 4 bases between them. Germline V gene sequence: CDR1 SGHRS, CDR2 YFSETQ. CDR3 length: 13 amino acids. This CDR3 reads CASSLVPTDTQYF. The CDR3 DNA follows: TGCGCCAGCAGCTTGGTACCCACAGATACGCAGTATTTT.

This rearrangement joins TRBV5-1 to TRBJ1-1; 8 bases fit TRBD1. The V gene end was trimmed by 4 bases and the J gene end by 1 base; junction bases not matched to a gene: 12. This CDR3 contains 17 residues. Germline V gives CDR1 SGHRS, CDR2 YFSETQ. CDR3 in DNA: TGCGCCAGCAGCCTCGTAAGGACAGGGTCAGCGAACACTGAAGCTTTCTTT. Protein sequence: CASSLVRTGSANTEAFF.

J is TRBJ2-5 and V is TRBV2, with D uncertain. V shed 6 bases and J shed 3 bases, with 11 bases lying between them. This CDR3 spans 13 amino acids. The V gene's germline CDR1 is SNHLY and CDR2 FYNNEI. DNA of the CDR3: TGTGCCAGCAGCCCCGACCTGAAAGAGACCCAGTACTTC. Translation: CASSPDLKETQYF.

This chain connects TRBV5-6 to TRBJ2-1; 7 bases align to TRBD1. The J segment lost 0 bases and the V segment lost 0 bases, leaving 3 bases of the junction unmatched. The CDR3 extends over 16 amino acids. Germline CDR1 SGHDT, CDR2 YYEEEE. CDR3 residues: CASSLATGSSYNEQFF. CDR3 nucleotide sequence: TGTGCCAGCAGCTTGGCGACAGGGAGCTCCTACAATGAGCAGTTCTTC.

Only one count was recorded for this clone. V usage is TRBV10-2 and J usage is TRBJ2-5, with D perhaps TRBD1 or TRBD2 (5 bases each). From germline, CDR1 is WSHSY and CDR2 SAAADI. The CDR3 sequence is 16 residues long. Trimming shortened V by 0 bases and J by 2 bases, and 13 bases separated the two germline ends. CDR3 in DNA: TGCGCCAGCAGTGAGTCGAAGGCAGGGAGACAAGAGACCCAGTACTTC. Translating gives CASSESKAGRQETQYF.

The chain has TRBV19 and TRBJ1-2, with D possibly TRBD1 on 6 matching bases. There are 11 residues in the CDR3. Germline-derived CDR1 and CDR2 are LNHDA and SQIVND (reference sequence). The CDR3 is CAAAGVYGYTF. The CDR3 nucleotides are TGTGCTGCCGCAGGGGTCTATGGCTACACCTTC.